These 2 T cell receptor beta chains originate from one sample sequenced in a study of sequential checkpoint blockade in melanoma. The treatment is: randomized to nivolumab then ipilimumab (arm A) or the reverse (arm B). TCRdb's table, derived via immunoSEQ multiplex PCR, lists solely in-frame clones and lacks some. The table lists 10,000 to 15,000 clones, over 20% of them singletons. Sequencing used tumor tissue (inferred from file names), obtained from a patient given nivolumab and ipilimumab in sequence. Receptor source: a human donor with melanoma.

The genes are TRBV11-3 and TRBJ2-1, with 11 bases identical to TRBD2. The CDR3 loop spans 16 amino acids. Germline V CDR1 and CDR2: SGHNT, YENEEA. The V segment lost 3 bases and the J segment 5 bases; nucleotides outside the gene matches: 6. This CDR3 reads CASSFPSGRRHNEQFF. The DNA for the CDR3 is TGTGCCAGCAGCTTTCCTAGCGGGAGGCGGCACAATGAGCAGTTCTTC. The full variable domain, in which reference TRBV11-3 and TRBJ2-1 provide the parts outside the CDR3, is EAGVVQSPRYKIIEKKQPVAFWCNPISGHNTLYWYLQNLGQGPELLIRYENEEAVDDSQLPKDRFSAERLKGVDSTLKIQPAELGDSAVYLCASSFPSGRRHNEQFFGPGTRLTVL.

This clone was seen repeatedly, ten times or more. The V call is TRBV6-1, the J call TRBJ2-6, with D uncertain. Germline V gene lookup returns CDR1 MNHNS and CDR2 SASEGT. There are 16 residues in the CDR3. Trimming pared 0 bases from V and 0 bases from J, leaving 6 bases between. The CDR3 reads CASSEAWFSGANVLTF. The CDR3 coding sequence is TGTGCCAGCAGTGAAGCGTGGTTCTCTGGGGCCAACGTCCTGACTTTC.